The TCR beta chain under discussion was sequenced for a study of cytomegalovirus exposure and HLA in healthy donors. This CDR3 is built from 14 residues. In germline, CDR1 is MDHEN, CDR2 SYDVKM. V was pared by 4 bases and J by 1 base, with 10 bases between. Primers for the PCR totalled 60 Vbeta and 13 Jbeta. Profiled with immunoSEQ multiplex PCR; TCRdb holds only in-frame clones, not every one. The table lists roughly 120,000 clones, 60% to 85% of them singletons. This clone appeared a few times. What was sequenced was PBMCs. This chain joins TRBV28 and TRBJ1-1; D unresolved. The receptor was derived from a man in his fifties in good health and CMV-seropositive. The CDR3 sequence: CASSSLQWNTEAFF. The CDR3 DNA reads as TGTGCCAGCAGTTCTCTACAGTGGAACACTGAAGCTTTCTTT.